This T cell receptor (beta chain) was captured by sequencing in a study of T cells in women clearing cervical HPV infection. Turning to the study itself: Cases were women with histologically confirmed HPV16-related CIN3 or worse, including 2 invasive cancers.

immunoSEQ multiplex PCR used an average of around 1,100 ng genomic DNA. The table came from immunoSEQ multiplex PCR; TCRdb's copy has only in-frame clones and leaves some out. This sample's table reports more than 15,000 clones. On this clone itself: The observed sequence ends 3 residues before the CDR3 terminus, with the missing tail filled in from the germline J gene.

Germline lookup yields CDR1 LNHNV and CDR2 YYDKDF (reference sequence). V was pared by 3 bases and J by 2 bases, with 4 bases of the junction left unmatched. The CDR3 has 14 amino acids. The sequenced material came from blood buffy coat. The TCR was taken from a woman aged 18-70 years with a cervical HPV16 infection that either progressed to CIN3+ or cleared (not recorded which). The rearrangement joins TRBV15 to TRBJ2-7, with 7 positions matching TRBD1. The sequenced part of the CDR3 DNA is TGTGCCACCAGCAGGAACAGGGGTACCTACGAG. Translating it yields CATSRNRGTYE. The entire CDR3 protein is CATSRNRGTYEQYF.